A selection of T cell receptor beta chains follows, all from one sample in a study of blood T cell repertoires in COVID-19. The assay was immunoSEQ multiplex PCR, and TCRdb's table has in-frame clones only and misses some. The sample consists of about 150,000 clones, more than 80% of them appearing once. Sequencing used peripheral blood. The receptors were gathered from a human donor with acute or convalescent COVID-19. The donor label of this sample is uncertain. The CDR3 runs from the conserved cysteine through the conserved F or W.

V	J	CDR3
TRBV6-1	TRBJ2-1	CASSRVLGTNEQFF
TRBV11-1	TRBJ2-2	CASSFFTGTSTGELFF
TRBV2	TRBJ2-2	CASSASNTGELFF
TRBV5-1	TRBJ2-3	CASSATLAGGLSTDTQYF
TRBV24-1	TRBJ2-2	CATSGPTSGGRRTGELFF
TRBV6-5	TRBJ1-2	CASTRQGQSEGYTF
TRBV5-1	TRBJ1-6	CASSFGGGQGPLHF
TRBV9	TRBJ1-2	CASSLGQYGYTF
TRBV19	TRBJ1-6	CASKGAADNSPLHF
TRBV5-4	TRBJ2-1	CAGSSGGASEQFF
TRBV3-1/TRBV3-2	TRBJ1-1	CASSPTGYGNTEAFF
TRBV5-6	TRBJ1-6	CASSTGTGGYNSPLHF
TRBV12-3/TRBV12-4	TRBJ2-2	CASSLQTTGELFF
TRBV19	TRBJ2-1	CASSISGTRGTEQFF
TRBV2	TRBJ2-7	CASRPGQGVIEQYF
TRBV13	TRBJ1-4	CASSLGLRGKLFF
TRBV5-1	TRBJ1-2	CASSDRGGYGYTF
TRBV6-5	TRBJ1-1	CASSDQQGESTEAFF
TRBV20-1	TRBJ1-2	CSASGTGMGGYTF